The 5 T cell receptor beta chains in this list originate from one sample, sequenced in a study of glioma-infiltrating T cells after dendritic cell vaccination. Profiling relied on immunoSEQ multiplex PCR, and the TCRdb table lists in-frame clones only, not all of them. The data show roughly 96,000 clones, 75% to 85% seen once. This specimen consisted of blood, obtained before dendritic cell vaccination. These receptors were obtained from a human donor with glioblastoma.

The CDR3 sequence is CAISQQGGYGYTF. The CDR3 nucleotides are TGTGCCATCAGCCAACAGGGTGGGTATGGCTACACCTTC. The V gene is TRBV10-3, the J gene TRBJ1-2, with a weak D call TRBD1 (6 bases). CDR3 length equals 13 residues. With 6 bases removed from V and 5 bases from J, the gap between germline ends came to 13 bases. CDR1 is ENHRY and CDR2 is SYGVKD in the germline V gene.

The chain uses TRBV9 and TRBJ2-5; TRBD1 matches 9 bases. V dropped 4 bases and J dropped 4; count of bases not matched to a gene: 11. This CDR3 comprises 16 residues. The germline V gene has CDR1 SGDLS and CDR2 YYNGEE. CDR3 DNA: TGTGCCAGCAGCCCAGGGACAGGGATCGGAGCAGAGACCCAGTACTTC. Translating gives CASSPGTGIGAETQYF.

V gene TRBV6-5 combines with J gene TRBJ1-1; 11 bases line up with TRBD1. This CDR3 is 15 amino acids long. Germline CDR1 and CDR2: MNHEY and SVGAGI. Losses at the gene ends were 6 bases for V and 6 bases for J; bases not matched to a gene: 9. For the CDR3, the DNA is TGTGCCAGCAGGTGGGGGGGACAGGGGGTTTCTGAAGCTTTCTTT. This translates into CASRWGGQGVSEAFF.

The sample holds one count of this clone. The V gene is TRBV18, the J gene TRBJ2-3; D call uncertain. CDR3 length: 15 amino acids. Looked up from germline, CDR1 is KGHSH and CDR2 is LQKENI. Trimming shortened V by 0 bases and J by 1 base, and 8 bases separated the two germline ends. This CDR3 reads CASSPPAIRTDTQYF. The CDR3 DNA sequence: TGTGCCAGCTCACCACCAGCGATACGCACAGATACGCAGTATTTT.

In this sample, this clone turned up once. The J gene is TRBJ1-2, the V gene TRBV5-1; D unclear. This CDR3 has 14 amino acids. Per the germline V gene, CDR1 is SGHRS and CDR2 is YFSETQ. Trimming pared 5 bases from V and 4 bases from J, leaving 15 bases between. CDR3 coding DNA: TGCGCCAGCAGGCCATCCACGGAGGGCTATGGCTACACCTTC. It encodes CASRPSTEGYGYTF.